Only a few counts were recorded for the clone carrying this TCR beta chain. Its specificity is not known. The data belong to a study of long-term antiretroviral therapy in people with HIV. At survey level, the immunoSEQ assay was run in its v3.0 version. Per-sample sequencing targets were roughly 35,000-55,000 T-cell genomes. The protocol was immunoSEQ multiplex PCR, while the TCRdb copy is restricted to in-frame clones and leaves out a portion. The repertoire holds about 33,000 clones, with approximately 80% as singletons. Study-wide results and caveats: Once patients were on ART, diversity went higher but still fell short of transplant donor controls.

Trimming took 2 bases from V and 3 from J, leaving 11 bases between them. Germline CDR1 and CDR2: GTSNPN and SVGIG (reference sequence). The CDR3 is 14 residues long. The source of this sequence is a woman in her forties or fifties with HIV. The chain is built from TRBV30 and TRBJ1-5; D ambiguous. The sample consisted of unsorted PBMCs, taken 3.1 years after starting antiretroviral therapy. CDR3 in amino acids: CAWSPTDFNQPQHF. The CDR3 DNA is TGTGCCTGGAGTCCTACAGACTTCAATCAGCCCCAGCATTTT.